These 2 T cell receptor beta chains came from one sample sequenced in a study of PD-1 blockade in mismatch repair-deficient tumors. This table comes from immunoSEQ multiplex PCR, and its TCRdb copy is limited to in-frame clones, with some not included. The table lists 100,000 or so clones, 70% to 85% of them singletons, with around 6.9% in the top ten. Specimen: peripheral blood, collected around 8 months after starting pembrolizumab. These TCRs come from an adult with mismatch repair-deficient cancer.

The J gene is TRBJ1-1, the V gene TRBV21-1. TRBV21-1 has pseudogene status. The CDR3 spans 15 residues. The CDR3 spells CASRAGKARWTEAFF. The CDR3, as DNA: TGTGCCAGCAGAGCAGGAAAGGCGAGGTGGACTGAAGCTTTCTTT.

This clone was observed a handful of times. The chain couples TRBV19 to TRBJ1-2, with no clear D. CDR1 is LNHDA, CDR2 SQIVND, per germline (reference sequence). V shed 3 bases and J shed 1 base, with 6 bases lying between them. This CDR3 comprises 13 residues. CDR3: CASSMNRNYGYTF. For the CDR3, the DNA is TGTGCCAGTAGTATGAACCGTAACTATGGCTACACCTTC.